The next 20 T cell receptor beta chains were all read from a single sample in a study of shared clonotypes between healthy human individuals. Produced via immunoSEQ multiplex PCR; TCRdb's table is partial and in-frame only. This sample has about half a million clones; roughly 77% occur once, and the top ten carry approximately 13%. Sequences were obtained from PBMCs. The source is a woman between 40 and 50 years old in good health. Some clones in this sample may be carry-over from other donors' samples.

The chain employs TRBV18 and TRBJ2-7, with TRBD2 matching 9 bases. The germline V gene has CDR1 KGHSH and CDR2 LQKENI. The V and J ends lost 0 bases and 6 bases, in that order; junction bases with no gene match: 6. The CDR3 covers 15 residues. CDR3 bases: TGTGCCAGCTCACCACCGTCGACTAGCGGCAGCGAGCAGTACTTC. This sequence encodes CASSPPSTSGSEQYF.

The V call is TRBV6-6, the J call TRBJ1-5; D may be TRBD1 (5 bases). The CDR3 loop spans 15 amino acids. The germline CDR1 and CDR2 sequences are MNHNY and SVGAGI (reference sequence). With 6 bases removed from V and 1 base from J, the gap between germline ends came to 13 bases. CDR3 sequence reads: CASSPTALSNQPQHF. The CDR3 coding sequence is TGTGCCAGCAGCCCGACAGCCTTAAGCAATCAGCCCCAGCATTTT.

The chain combines TRBV6-1 with TRBJ1-3; TRBD1 might be the D (5 bases). Germline CDR1 MNHNS, CDR2 SASEGT. The CDR3 length is 15 residues. V dropped 1 base and J dropped 4 bases, with 11 bases sitting between them. Written as DNA, the CDR3 is TGTGCCAGCAGTGAAGAGGGGAGGGTCGGAAACACCATATATTTT. This translates into CASSEEGRVGNTIYF.

The chain carries TRBV5-1 and TRBJ2-3, with D possibly TRBD1 on 6 matching bases. CDR3 length equals 16 residues. Looked up from germline, CDR1 is SGHRS and CDR2 is YFSETQ. V was pared by 4 bases and J by 2 bases, with 17 bases between. The CDR3 region has the DNA TGCGCCAGCAGCGTCCAGGGGAATGCCAACACAGATACGCAGTATTTT. It encodes CASSVQGNANTDTQYF.

The V and J genes are TRBV30 and TRBJ1-2; TRBD1 matches 8 bases. The V segment lost 8 bases and the J segment 1 base; nucleotides outside the gene matches: 9. Germline V gene data show CDR1 as GTSNPN and CDR2 as SVGIG (reference sequence). The CDR3 is 14 residues long. CDR3 in DNA: TGTGCCAGTAACAGGGGGACCTTTAACTATGGCTACACCTTC. Its translation: CASNRGTFNYGYTF. Using reference TRBV30 and TRBJ1-2 for the parts outside the CDR3, the full variable domain is SQTIHQWPATLVQPVGSPLSLECTVEGTSNPNLYWYRQAAGRGLQLLFYSVGIGQISSEVPQNLSASRPQDRQFILSSKKLLLSDSGFYLCASNRGTFNYGYTFGSGTRLTVV.

This clone came up a few times. J is TRBJ2-2 and V is TRBV5-1; 10 nucleotides agree with TRBD2. CDR3 length: 16 residues. The trim removed 5 bases at V and 2 bases at J, leaving 6 bases unmatched. Per germline, CDR1 SGHRS and CDR2 YFSETQ. The CDR3 protein is CASSQRLAGNTGELFF. In nucleotides, the CDR3 is TGCGCCAGCAGTCAAAGACTAGCGGGTAACACCGGGGAGCTGTTTTTT.

The V call is TRBV15, the J call TRBJ2-7; 8 bases match TRBD1. This CDR3 contains 15 residues. V dropped 3 bases and J dropped 4; count of bases not matched to a gene: 8. Germline loops: CDR1 LNHNV, CDR2 YYDKDF (reference sequence). CDR3 amino acids: CATSRDATGGYEQYF. CDR3 DNA: TGTGCCACCAGCAGGGACGCTACAGGGGGGTACGAGCAGTACTTC.

Turning to this clone: Distinct nucleotide sequences in the sample also encode this CDR3. The V gene is TRBV6-4, the J gene TRBJ2-3; no clear D gene. Trimming stripped 3 bases from V and 2 bases from J, with 6 bases between. CDR3 length: 13 residues. Germline V gene data show CDR1 as MRHNA and CDR2 as SNTAGT. In nucleotides, the CDR3 is TGTGCCAGCAGTGAGGAAGACACAGATACGCAGTATTTT. This encodes CASSEEDTDTQYF.

V gene TRBV6-5 combines with J gene TRBJ1-5, with TRBD1 identical over 7 bases. This CDR3 comprises 15 residues. Germline CDR1 MNHEY, CDR2 SVGAGI. Trimming removed 5 bases from V and 0 bases from J; junction bases left unmatched: 4. The CDR3 loop reads CASSRGQPSNQPQHF. CDR3 coding DNA: TGTGCCAGCAGTCGGGGACAGCCTAGCAATCAGCCCCAGCATTTT.

This chain joins TRBV9 and TRBJ2-1; D perhaps matches TRBD2 (6 bases). CDR1 and CDR2 (germline): SGDLS, YYNGEE. The CDR3 runs to 18 residues. Between the trimmed V and J ends, which lost 0 bases and 0 bases, there was a span of 16 bases. CDR3 protein: CASSVELGLRSSYNEQFF. CDR3 DNA sequence: TGTGCCAGCAGCGTAGAGTTGGGACTCCGGAGCTCCTACAATGAGCAGTTCTTC.

The chain is built from TRBV19 and TRBJ1-5; D is unclear. Trimming stripped 4 bases from V and 2 bases from J, with 3 bases between. CDR3 length equals 12 residues. CDR1 is LNHDA and CDR2 is SQIVND in the germline V gene (reference sequence). In DNA, the CDR3 is TGTGCCAGTAGTACGGGCAATCAGCCCCAGCATTTT. It encodes CASSTGNQPQHF. The full variable domain, in which reference TRBV19 and TRBJ1-5 provide the parts outside the CDR3, is DGGITQSPKYLFRKEGQNVTLSCEQNLNHDAMYWYRQDPGQGLRLIYYSQIVNDFQKGDIAEGYSVSREKKESFPLTVTSAQKNPTAFYLCASSTGNQPQHFGDGTRLSIL.

The chain has TRBV18 and TRBJ2-3, with no clear D. Germline V gives CDR1 KGHSH, CDR2 LQKENI. With 4 bases removed from V and 0 bases from J, the gap between germline ends came to 8 bases. This CDR3 contains 14 residues. The CDR3 is CASSLRSSTDTQYF. For the CDR3, the DNA is TGTGCCAGCTCACTGAGGAGTAGCACAGATACGCAGTATTTT.

DNA for the CDR3: TGCGCCAGCAGCGAAGGACTAGGGGTTGGGCTAGAGACCCAGTACTTC. This translates into CASSEGLGVGLETQYF. The V gene is TRBV5-1, the J gene TRBJ2-5, with 7 bases aligning to TRBD2. The CDR3 loop spans 16 amino acids. The V and J ends lost 4 bases and 4 bases, in that order; junction bases with no gene match: 13. Germline V CDR1 and CDR2: SGHRS, YFSETQ.

This clone was detected only a few times. J is TRBJ2-3 and V is TRBV2; D gene unclear. V was pared by 6 bases and J by 6 bases, with 7 bases between. The V gene's germline CDR1 is SNHLY and CDR2 FYNNEI. The CDR3 covers 11 residues. The chain's CDR3 is CASSVSDTQYF. As DNA, the CDR3 is TGTGCCAGCAGCGTGTCTGATACGCAGTATTTT.

The chain joins TRBV7-9 to TRBJ2-5; tentatively, D is TRBD1 or TRBD2 (5 bases each). V was trimmed by 1 base and J by 5 bases, leaving 14 bases between them. CDR3 length: 15 amino acids. Germline loops: CDR1 SEHNR, CDR2 FQNEAQ (reference sequence). The CDR3 spells CASSLGGSLGETQYF. In DNA form, the CDR3 reads TGTGCCAGCAGCTTAGGGGGGTCTTTGGGTGAGACCCAGTACTTC.

This clone was seen a handful of times. This chain uses TRBV7-9 with TRBJ2-3; D is tentatively TRBD1 or TRBD2 (5 bases each). V lost 8 bases, J lost 0 bases, and 24 bases lay in between. The germline gives CDR1 SEHNR, CDR2 FQNEAQ (reference sequence). The CDR3 totals 18 residues. The CDR3 sequence: CASSPVGSGSPSTDTQYF. In DNA form, the CDR3 reads TGTGCCAGCTCCCCGGTGGGTTCAGGGAGCCCTAGCACAGATACGCAGTATTTT. The complete variable domain, with remaining parts taken from reference TRBV7-9 and TRBJ2-3, reads DTGVSQNPRHKITKRGQNVTFRCDPISEHNRLYWYRQTLGQGPEFLTYFQNEAQLEKSRLLSDRFSAERPKGSFSTLEIQRTEQGDSAMYLCASSPVGSGSPSTDTQYFGPGTRLTVL.

The chain combines TRBV27 with TRBJ2-7, with 10 bases that match TRBD2. Looked up from germline, CDR1 is MNHEY and CDR2 is SMNVEV (reference sequence). This CDR3 has 15 residues. V shed 0 bases and J 6 bases; nucleotides not matched to a gene: 5. The CDR3 DNA reads TGTGCCAGCAGTTTATCTCTAGCGGGAGTGGGCGAGCAGTACTTC. Amino acid sequence: CASSLSLAGVGEQYF.

The rearrangement joins TRBV7-6 to TRBJ2-3; D unclear. Germline V CDR1 and CDR2: SGHVS, FNYEAQ. CDR3 length: 14 residues. Deletions cut 1 base from V and 4 bases from J, with 9 bases between. CDR3 nucleotides: TGTGCCAGCAGCTTAGGGACCAGCCCAGATACGCAGTATTTT. This sequence encodes CASSLGTSPDTQYF.

This clone was seen a handful of times. V usage is TRBV9 and J usage is TRBJ2-1; 7 nucleotides match TRBD2. V lost 1 base, J lost 4 bases, and 11 bases stayed unmatched. The CDR3 length is 17 residues. Germline CDR1 SGDLS, CDR2 YYNGEE. The CDR3 loop is CASSVQGGPRTYNEQFF. CDR3 sequence (DNA): TGTGCCAGCAGCGTACAGGGAGGGCCGAGGACGTACAATGAGCAGTTCTTC.

The chain recombines TRBV28 with TRBJ2-5; no reliable D call. CDR1 is MDHEN, CDR2 SYDVKM, per germline. The CDR3 has 12 residues. V lost 6 bases, J lost 4 bases, and 9 bases lay in between. This CDR3 is CASRGNPETQYF. The CDR3 DNA follows: TGTGCCAGCAGGGGCAATCCAGAGACCCAGTACTTC. The full variable domain, its missing parts supplied by reference TRBV28 and TRBJ2-5, is DVKVTQSSRYLVKRTGEKVFLECVQDMDHENMFWYRQDPGLGLRLIYFSYDVKMKEKGDIPEGYSVSREKKERFSLILESASTNQTSMYLCASRGNPETQYFGPGTRLLVL.